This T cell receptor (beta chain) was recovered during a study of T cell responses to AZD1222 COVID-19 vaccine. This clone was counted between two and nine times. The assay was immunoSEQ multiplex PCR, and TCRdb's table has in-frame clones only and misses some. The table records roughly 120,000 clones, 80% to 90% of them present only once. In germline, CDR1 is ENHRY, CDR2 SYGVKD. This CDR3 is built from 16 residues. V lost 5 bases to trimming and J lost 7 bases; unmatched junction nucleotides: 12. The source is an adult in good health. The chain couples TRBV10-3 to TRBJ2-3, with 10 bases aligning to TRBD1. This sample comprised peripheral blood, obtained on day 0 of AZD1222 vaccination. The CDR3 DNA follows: TGTGCCATCAGTTACACCATCGACAGGGGGCGGAATACGCAGTATTTT. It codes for CAISYTIDRGRNTQYF.